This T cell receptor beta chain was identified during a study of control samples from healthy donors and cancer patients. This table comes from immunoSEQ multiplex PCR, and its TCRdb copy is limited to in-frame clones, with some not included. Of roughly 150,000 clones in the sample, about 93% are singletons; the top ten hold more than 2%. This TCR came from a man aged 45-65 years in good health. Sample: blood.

For the CDR3, the DNA is TGCGCCAGCAGCTTGGAAGCGGGAGGGGTGATTAACACCGGGGAGCTGTTTTTT. Protein: CASSLEAGGVINTGELFF. This chain uses TRBV5-1 with TRBJ2-2; 10 bases map to TRBD2. The trim removed 0 bases at V and 2 bases at J, leaving 7 bases unmatched. Germline values: CDR1 SGHRS, CDR2 YFSETQ. This CDR3 has 18 residues. The full variable domain, completed using reference TRBV5-1 and TRBJ2-2, is KAGVTQTPRYLIKTRGQQVTLSCSPISGHRSVSWYQQTPGQGLQFLFEYFSETQRNKGNFPGRFSGRQFSNSRSEMNVSTLELGDSALYLCASSLEAGGVINTGELFFGEGSRLTVL.